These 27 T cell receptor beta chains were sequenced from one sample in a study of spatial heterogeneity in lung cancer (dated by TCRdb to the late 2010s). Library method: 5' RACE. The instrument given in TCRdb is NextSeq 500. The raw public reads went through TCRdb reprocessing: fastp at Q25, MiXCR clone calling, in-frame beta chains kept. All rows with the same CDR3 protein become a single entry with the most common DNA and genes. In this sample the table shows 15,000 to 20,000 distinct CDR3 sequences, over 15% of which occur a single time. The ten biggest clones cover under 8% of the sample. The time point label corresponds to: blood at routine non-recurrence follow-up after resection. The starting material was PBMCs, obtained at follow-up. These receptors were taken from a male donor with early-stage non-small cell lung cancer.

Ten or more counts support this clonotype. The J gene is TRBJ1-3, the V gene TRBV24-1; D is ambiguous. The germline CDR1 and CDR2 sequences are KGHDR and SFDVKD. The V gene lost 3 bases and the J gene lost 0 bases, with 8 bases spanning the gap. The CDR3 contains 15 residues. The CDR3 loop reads CATSDTRSSGNTIYF. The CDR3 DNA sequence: TGTGCCACCAGTGATACTCGCAGCTCTGGAAACACCATATATTTT.

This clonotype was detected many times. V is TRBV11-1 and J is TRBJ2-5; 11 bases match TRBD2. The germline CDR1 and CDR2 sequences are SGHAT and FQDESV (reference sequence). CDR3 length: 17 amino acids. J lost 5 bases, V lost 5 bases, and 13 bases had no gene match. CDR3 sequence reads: CASSGFSGGAFLETQYF. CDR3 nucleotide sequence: TGTGCCAGCAGCGGTTTTAGCGGGGGGGCCTTCTTGGAGACCCAGTACTTC.

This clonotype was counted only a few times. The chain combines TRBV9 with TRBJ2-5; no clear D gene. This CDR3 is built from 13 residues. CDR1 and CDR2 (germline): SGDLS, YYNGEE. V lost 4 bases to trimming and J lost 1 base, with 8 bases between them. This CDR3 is CASSPQAQETQYF. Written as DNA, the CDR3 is TGTGCCAGCAGCCCTCAGGCCCAAGAGACCCAGTACTTC.

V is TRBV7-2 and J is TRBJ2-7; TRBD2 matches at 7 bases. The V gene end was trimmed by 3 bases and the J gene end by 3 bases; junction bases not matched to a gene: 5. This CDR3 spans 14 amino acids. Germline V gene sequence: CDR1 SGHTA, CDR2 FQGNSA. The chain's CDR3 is CASSLVSGDYEQYF. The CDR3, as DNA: TGTGCCAGCAGCTTGGTCAGCGGGGACTACGAGCAGTACTTC.

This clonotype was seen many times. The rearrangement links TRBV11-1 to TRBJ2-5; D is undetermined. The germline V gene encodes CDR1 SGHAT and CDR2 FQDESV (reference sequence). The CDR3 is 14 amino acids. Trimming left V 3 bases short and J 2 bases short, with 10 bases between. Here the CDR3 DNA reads TGTGCCAGCAGCTTCCACCAAGGGCAAGAGACCCAGTACTTC. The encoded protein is CASSFHQGQETQYF.

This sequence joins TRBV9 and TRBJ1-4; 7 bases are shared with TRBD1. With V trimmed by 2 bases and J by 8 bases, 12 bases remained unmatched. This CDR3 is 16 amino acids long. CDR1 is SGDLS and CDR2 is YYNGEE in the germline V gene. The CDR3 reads CASSVGRGRSGEKLFF. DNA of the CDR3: TGTGCCAGCAGCGTCGGGAGGGGGCGGTCAGGAGAAAAACTGTTTTTT.

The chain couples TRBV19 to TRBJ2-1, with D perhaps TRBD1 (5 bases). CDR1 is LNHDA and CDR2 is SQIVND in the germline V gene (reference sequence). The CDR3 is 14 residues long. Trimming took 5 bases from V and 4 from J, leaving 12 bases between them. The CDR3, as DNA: TGTGCCAGTAGTCCCAGGGCCAGATACAATGAGCAGTTCTTC. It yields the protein CASSPRARYNEQFF.

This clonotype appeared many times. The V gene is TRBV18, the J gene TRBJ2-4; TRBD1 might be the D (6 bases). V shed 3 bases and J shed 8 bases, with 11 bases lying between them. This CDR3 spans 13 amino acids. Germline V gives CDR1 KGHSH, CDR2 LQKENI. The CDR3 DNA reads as TGTGCCAGCTCACCTAGCAGGGGAGACATTCAGTACTTC. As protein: CASSPSRGDIQYF.

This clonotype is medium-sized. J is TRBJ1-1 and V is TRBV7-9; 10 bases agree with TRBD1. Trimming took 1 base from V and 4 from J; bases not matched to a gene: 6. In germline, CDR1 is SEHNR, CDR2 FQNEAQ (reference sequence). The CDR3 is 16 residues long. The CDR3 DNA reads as TGTGCCAGCAGCTTAGGACAGGGGGCGCATGGCACTGAAGCTTTCTTT. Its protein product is CASSLGQGAHGTEAFF.

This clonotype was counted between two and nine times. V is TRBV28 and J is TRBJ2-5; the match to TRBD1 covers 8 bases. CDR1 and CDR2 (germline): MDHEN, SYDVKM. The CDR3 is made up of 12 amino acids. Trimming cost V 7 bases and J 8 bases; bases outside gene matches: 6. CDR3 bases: TGTGCCAGCAAACAGGGGGAGAGTACCCAGTACTTC. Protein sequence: CASKQGESTQYF.

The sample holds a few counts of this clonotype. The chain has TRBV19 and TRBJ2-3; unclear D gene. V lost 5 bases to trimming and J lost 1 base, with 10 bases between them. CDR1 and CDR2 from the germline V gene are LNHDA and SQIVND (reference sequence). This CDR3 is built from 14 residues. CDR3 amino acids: CASSSAWGTDTQYF. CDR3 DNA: TGTGCCAGTAGTTCCGCCTGGGGCACAGATACGCAGTATTTT.

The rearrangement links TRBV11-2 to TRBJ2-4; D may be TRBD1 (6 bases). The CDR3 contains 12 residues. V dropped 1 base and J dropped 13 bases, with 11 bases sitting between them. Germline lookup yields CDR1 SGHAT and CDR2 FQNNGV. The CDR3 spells CASSLVRGVQYF. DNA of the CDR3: TGTGCCAGCAGCTTAGTCAGGGGAGTCCAGTACTTC.

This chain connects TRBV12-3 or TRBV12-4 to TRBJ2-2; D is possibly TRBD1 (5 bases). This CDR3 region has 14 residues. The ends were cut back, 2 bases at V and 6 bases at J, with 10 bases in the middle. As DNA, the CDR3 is TGTGCCAGCAGTTTAATCTGGGGCCCCGGGGAGCTGTTTTTT. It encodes CASSLIWGPGELFF.

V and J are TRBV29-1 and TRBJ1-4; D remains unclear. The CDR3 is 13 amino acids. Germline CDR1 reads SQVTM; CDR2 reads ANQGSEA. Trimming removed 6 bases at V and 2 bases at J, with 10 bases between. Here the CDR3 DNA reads TGCAGCGTCACGGGGATGACTAATGAAAAACTGTTTTTT. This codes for CSVTGMTNEKLFF.

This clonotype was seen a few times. CDR3 coding DNA: TGTGCCAGCAGCCTACAGGGGTACAATGAGCAGTTCTTC. This codes for CASSLQGYNEQFF. This chain connects TRBV7-8 to TRBJ2-1; 7 bases match TRBD1. CDR3 length: 13 amino acids. V gave up 5 bases and J gave up 4 bases; unmatched junction bases: 2. Germline V gene data show CDR1 as SGHVS and CDR2 as FQNEAQ.

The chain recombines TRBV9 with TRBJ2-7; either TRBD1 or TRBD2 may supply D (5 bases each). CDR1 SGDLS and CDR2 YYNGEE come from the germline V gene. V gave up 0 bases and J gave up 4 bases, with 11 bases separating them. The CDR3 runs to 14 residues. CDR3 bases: TGTGCCAGCAGCGTAGCAGGGACCCTATACGAGCAGTACTTC. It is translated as CASSVAGTLYEQYF.

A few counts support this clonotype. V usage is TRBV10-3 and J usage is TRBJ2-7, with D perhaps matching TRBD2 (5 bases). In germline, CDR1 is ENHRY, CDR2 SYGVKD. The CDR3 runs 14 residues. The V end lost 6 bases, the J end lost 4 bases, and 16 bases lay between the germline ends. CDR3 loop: CAISERAGSYEQYF. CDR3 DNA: TGTGCCATCAGCGAGAGGGCAGGATCATACGAGCAGTACTTC.

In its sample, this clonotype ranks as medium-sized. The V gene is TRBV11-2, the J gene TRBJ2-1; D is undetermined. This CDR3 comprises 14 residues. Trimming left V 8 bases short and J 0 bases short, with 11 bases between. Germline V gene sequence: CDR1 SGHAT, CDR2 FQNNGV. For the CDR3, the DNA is TGTGCCAGCCGAAGGACCCTCTCCTACAATGAGCAGTTCTTC. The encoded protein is CASRRTLSYNEQFF.

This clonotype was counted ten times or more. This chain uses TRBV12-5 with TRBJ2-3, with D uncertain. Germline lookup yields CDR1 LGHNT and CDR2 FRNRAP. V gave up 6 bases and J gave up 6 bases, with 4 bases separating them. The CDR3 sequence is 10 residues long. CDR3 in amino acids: CASGGDTQYF. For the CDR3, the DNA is TGTGCTAGTGGGGGGGATACGCAGTATTTT.

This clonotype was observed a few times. The CDR3 sequence: CASSLGSGANVLTF. CDR3 in DNA: TGCGCCAGCAGCTTGGGGTCTGGGGCCAACGTCCTGACTTTC. V gene TRBV5-1 combines with J gene TRBJ2-6; D is ambiguous. V shed 0 bases and J shed 1 base, with 2 bases lying between them. This CDR3 has 14 amino acids. The germline gives CDR1 SGHRS, CDR2 YFSETQ. The entire variable domain, with the rest obtained from reference TRBV5-1 and TRBJ2-6, is as follows: KAGVTQTPRYLIKTRGQQVTLSCSPISGHRSVSWYQQTPGQGLQFLFEYFSETQRNKGNFPGRFSGRQFSNSRSEMNVSTLELGDSALYLCASSLGSGANVLTFGAGSRLTVL.

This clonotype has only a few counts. CDR3 region: CASSYSKDTSSTQYF. The CDR3 nucleotides are TGTGCCAGCAGTTACTCTAAGGACACCTCTTCTACGCAGTATTTT. The chain is built from TRBV6-6 and TRBJ2-3; the D gene is possibly TRBD1 (5 bases). This CDR3 is 15 amino acids long. V gave up 0 bases and J gave up 8 bases, with 15 bases separating them. The germline gives CDR1 MNHNY, CDR2 SVGAGI (reference sequence).

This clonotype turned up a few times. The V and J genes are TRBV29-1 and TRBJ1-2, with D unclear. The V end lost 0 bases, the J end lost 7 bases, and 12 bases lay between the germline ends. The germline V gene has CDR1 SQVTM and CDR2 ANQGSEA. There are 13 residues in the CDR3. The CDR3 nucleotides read TGCAGCGTTGAAGATTGGGAAAGGGTTGGCTACACCTTC. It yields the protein CSVEDWERVGYTF.

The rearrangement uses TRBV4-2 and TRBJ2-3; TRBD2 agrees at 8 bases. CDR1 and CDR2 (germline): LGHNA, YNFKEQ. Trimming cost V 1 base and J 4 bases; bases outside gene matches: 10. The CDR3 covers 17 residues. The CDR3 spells CASSQGTSIFSPDTQYF. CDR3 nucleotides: TGTGCCAGCAGCCAAGGGACTAGCATATTTAGTCCAGATACGCAGTATTTT.

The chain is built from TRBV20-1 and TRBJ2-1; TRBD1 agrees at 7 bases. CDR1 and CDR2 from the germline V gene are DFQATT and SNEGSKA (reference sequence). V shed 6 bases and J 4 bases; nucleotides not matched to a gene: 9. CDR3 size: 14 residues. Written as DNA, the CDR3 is TGCAGTGCCACCCACTGGGACAGATACAATGAGCAGTTCTTC. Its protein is CSATHWDRYNEQFF.

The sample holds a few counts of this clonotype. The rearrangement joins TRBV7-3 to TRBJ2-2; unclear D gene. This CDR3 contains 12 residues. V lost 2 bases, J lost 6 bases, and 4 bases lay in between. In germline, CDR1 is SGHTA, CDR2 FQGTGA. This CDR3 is CASSLPAGELFF. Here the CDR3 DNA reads TGTGCCAGCAGCTTACCTGCCGGGGAGCTGTTTTTT.

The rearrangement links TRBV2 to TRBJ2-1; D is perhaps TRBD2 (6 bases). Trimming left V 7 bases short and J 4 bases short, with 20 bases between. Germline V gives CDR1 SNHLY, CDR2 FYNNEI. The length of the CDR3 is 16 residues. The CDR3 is CASMAGLTREYNEQFF. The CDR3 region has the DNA TGTGCCAGCATGGCGGGGCTTACCCGAGAGTACAATGAGCAGTTCTTC.

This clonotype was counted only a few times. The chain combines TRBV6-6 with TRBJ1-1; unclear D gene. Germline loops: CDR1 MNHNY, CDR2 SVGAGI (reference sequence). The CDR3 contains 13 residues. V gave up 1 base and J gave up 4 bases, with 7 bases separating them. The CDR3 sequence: CASSYWESTEAFF. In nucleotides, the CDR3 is TGTGCCAGCAGTTACTGGGAGTCCACTGAAGCTTTCTTT.